The 18 T cell receptor beta chains presented below share a single source sample, sequenced in a study of cytomegalovirus exposure and HLA in healthy donors. Primers included in the PCR were 60 Vbeta and 13 Jbeta primers. TCRdb keeps only in-frame clones here, not all; method: immunoSEQ multiplex PCR. Of around 150,000 clones in the sample, over 80% are singletons; the top ten hold approximately 1.5%. The material sequenced was PBMCs. The receptors shown here come from a girl aged 5 to 17 in good health and CMV-seropositive.

The chain recombines TRBV5-1 with TRBJ2-2; 8 bases fit TRBD1. V lost 5 bases and J lost 6; bases outside the gene matches: 6. Germline V gene sequence: CDR1 SGHRS, CDR2 YFSETQ. This CDR3 has 14 residues. The CDR3 loop is CASRAGQAAGELFF. The CDR3 region has the DNA TGCGCCAGCAGGGCGGGACAGGCGGCCGGGGAGCTGTTTTTT.

This chain connects TRBV5-4 to TRBJ2-3; 16 bases match TRBD2. V shed 4 bases, J shed 0 bases, and the junction held 8 bases outside the gene matches. The CDR3 length is 19 residues. Per germline, CDR1 SGHNT and CDR2 YYREEE (reference sequence). This CDR3 reads CASSQTGTSGRVSTDTQYF. In nucleotides, the CDR3 is TGTGCCAGCAGCCAGACCGGGACTAGCGGGAGGGTTAGCACAGATACGCAGTATTTT.

The rearrangement uses TRBV6-5 and TRBJ1-2; no reliable D call. Germline values: CDR1 MNHEY, CDR2 SVGAGI. This CDR3 spans 15 amino acids. Trimming shortened V by 1 base and J by 0 bases, and 9 bases separated the two germline ends. Here the CDR3 reads CASSYFRHSNYGYTF. CDR3 in DNA: TGTGCCAGCAGTTACTTCAGACATTCTAACTATGGCTACACCTTC.

V usage is TRBV4-1 and J usage is TRBJ1-2, with a weak D call TRBD1 (5 bases). The CDR3 is 15 amino acids. V was cut by 0 bases and J by 2 bases, with 10 bases left in between. Germline V CDR1 and CDR2: MGHRA, YSYEKL. DNA for the CDR3: TGCGCCAGCAGCCAAGATCCCCAGGGAAACTATGGCTACACCTTC. Protein sequence: CASSQDPQGNYGYTF.

This chain uses TRBV5-4 with TRBJ2-6, with D perhaps TRBD2 (5 bases). This CDR3 is built from 19 residues. V lost 1 base and J 2 bases, leaving 19 bases between the germline ends. Per germline, CDR1 SGHNT and CDR2 YYREEE (reference sequence). This chain's CDR3 is CASSLPTPGFKPGANVLTF. The CDR3 DNA follows: TGTGCCAGCAGCTTGCCCACTCCGGGGTTTAAGCCTGGGGCCAACGTCCTGACTTTC.

This clone appeared a single time. The V gene is TRBV5-4, the J gene TRBJ2-3; D possibly corresponds to TRBD2 (5 bases). CDR1 is SGHNT and CDR2 is YYREEE in the germline V gene (reference sequence). V lost 3 bases and J 2 bases, leaving 10 bases between the germline ends. The CDR3 runs 14 residues. The CDR3 sequence is CASSSRDPTDTQYF. DNA of the CDR3: TGTGCCAGCAGCTCCCGGGATCCCACAGATACGCAGTATTTT. Together with reference TRBV5-4 and TRBJ2-3, the CDR3 gives the full variable domain: ETGVTQSPTHLIKTRGQQVTLRCSSQSGHNTVSWYQQALGQGPQFIFQYYREEENGRGNFPPRFSGLQFPNYSSELNVNALELDDSALYLCASSSRDPTDTQYFGPGTRLTVL.

The chain couples TRBV10-1 to TRBJ1-4; 8 positions match TRBD1. J was trimmed by 7 bases and V by 10 bases; bases with no gene match: 5. CDR1 is WNHNN, CDR2 SYGVQD, per germline (reference sequence). CDR3 length equals 12 residues. The DNA of the CDR3 is TGCGCCACCGACAGGGGCTCTGAAAAACTGTTTTTT. Its protein product is CATDRGSEKLFF.

The gene calls are TRBV6-1 and TRBJ1-5; 7 nucleotides match TRBD1. The CDR3 has 14 amino acids. V lost 9 bases, J lost 0 bases, and 5 bases stayed unmatched. CDR1 is MNHNS, CDR2 SASEGT, per germline. For the CDR3, the DNA is TGTGCCAGTTTACAGGGGTATAGCAATCAGCCCCAGCATTTT. Residues: CASLQGYSNQPQHF.

V usage is TRBV27 and J usage is TRBJ2-7; TRBD1 agrees at 8 bases. The CDR3 totals 17 residues. V was pared by 9 bases and J by 0 bases, with 16 bases of the junction left unmatched. The germline CDR1 and CDR2 sequences are MNHEY and SMNVEV (reference sequence). The CDR3 region is CASRDRILPTSSYEQYF. The DNA of the CDR3 is TGTGCCAGTAGGGACAGGATCCTTCCTACTAGCTCCTACGAGCAGTACTTC.

The chain joins TRBV5-4 to TRBJ2-7; TRBD1 matches 10 bases. Germline V gives CDR1 SGHNT, CDR2 YYREEE (reference sequence). This CDR3 contains 18 residues. The V segment lost 4 bases and the J segment 3 bases; nucleotides outside the gene matches: 16. In DNA form, the CDR3 reads TGTGCCAGCAGCGCGGGACAGGGGACTCGCTCCGGCTACTACGAGCAGTACTTC. It translates to CASSAGQGTRSGYYEQYF.

V usage is TRBV2 and J usage is TRBJ2-3, with TRBD2 identical over 13 bases. The CDR3 covers 14 residues. Germline trimming cut 10 bases from V and 3 bases from J; bases unmatched to any gene: 4. The germline V gene encodes CDR1 SNHLY and CDR2 FYNNEI. CDR3 nucleotides: TGTGCCACCGGACTAGCGGGAGTAACAGATACGCAGTATTTT. Its translation is CATGLAGVTDTQYF.

This clone is a singleton in its sample. The J gene is TRBJ1-3, the V gene TRBV27; tentative D call: TRBD1 (5 bases). Per the germline V gene, CDR1 is MNHEY and CDR2 is SMNVEV (reference sequence). The V end lost 2 bases, the J end lost 2 bases, and 28 bases lay between the germline ends. CDR3 length equals 21 residues. CDR3 bases: TGTGCCAGCAGTTTAGTTGTGTCCGGCCTCAGGGTCAAAAGGGCTGGAAACACCATATATTTT. This gives the protein CASSLVVSGLRVKRAGNTIYF.

The V and J genes are TRBV2 and TRBJ1-1; 10 bases align to TRBD1. V gave up 6 bases and J gave up 5 bases; unmatched junction bases: 6. Looked up from germline, CDR1 is SNHLY and CDR2 is FYNNEI. The CDR3 covers 14 residues. Written as DNA, the CDR3 is TGTGCCAGCAGGGACAGGGGGTTTATGACTGAAGCTTTCTTT. It translates to CASRDRGFMTEAFF.

This chain links TRBV29-1 with TRBJ1-2; 8 nucleotides match TRBD1. Per germline, CDR1 SQVTM and CDR2 ANQGSEA. Losses at the gene ends were 6 bases for V and 6 bases for J; bases not matched to a gene: 6. The CDR3 contains 12 residues. The CDR3 coding sequence is TGCAGCGTAAGCGACAGGGGTGATGGCTACACCTTC. It is translated as CSVSDRGDGYTF.

The chain links TRBV2 to TRBJ1-5, with 8 bases identical to TRBD1. From germline, CDR1 is SNHLY and CDR2 FYNNEI. The J segment lost 2 bases and the V segment lost 6 bases, leaving 3 bases of the junction unmatched. There are 14 residues in the CDR3. The CDR3 reads CASRGGQGNQPQHF. The CDR3 nucleotides are TGTGCCAGCAGGGGGGGACAGGGCAATCAGCCCCAGCATTTT.

In DNA form, the CDR3 reads TGTGCCAGCAGCGGCTGGGCAGACAACTATGGCTACACCTTC. Protein sequence: CASSGWADNYGYTF. The gene calls are TRBV9 and TRBJ1-2; D is uncertain. Trimming took off 3 bases at V and 2 bases at J, with 11 bases between the two ends. The germline CDR1 and CDR2 sequences are SGDLS and YYNGEE. This CDR3 region has 14 residues.

This clone was counted only a few times. The J gene is TRBJ2-7, the V gene TRBV6-1, with D tentatively TRBD1 (6 bases). The CDR3 runs to 14 residues. Germline CDR1 MNHNS, CDR2 SASEGT. Trimming took 6 bases from V and 0 from J, leaving 12 bases between them. The CDR3 DNA follows: TGTGCCAGCAGCACAATGGACAGCTCCTACGAGCAGTACTTC. Translating it yields CASSTMDSSYEQYF.

V and J are TRBV25-1 and TRBJ2-7, with 7 bases matching TRBD1. This CDR3 has 15 residues. V lost 4 bases and J lost 4; bases outside the gene matches: 10. The germline gives CDR1 MGHDK, CDR2 SYGVNS. The CDR3, as DNA: TGTGCCAGCAGTGCCAAGGGGGCCCCGGGGTACGAGCAGTACTTC. Translation gives CASSAKGAPGYEQYF.